These 17 T cell receptor beta chains were sequenced from one sample in a study of tumor-infiltrating lymphocytes in localized non-small cell lung cancer. The method was immunoSEQ multiplex PCR; TCRdb's version includes in-frame clones alone and lacks a portion of them. The table includes fewer than 20,000 clones, roughly four fifths detected once. Material for sequencing was lung tumor tissue. These receptors all come from a human donor with non-small cell lung cancer.

The genes are TRBV2 and TRBJ2-1; D is possibly TRBD2 (6 bases). CDR3 size: 15 residues. Germline lookup yields CDR1 SNHLY and CDR2 FYNNEI. V was cut by 8 bases and J by 0 bases, with 14 bases left in between. Written as DNA, the CDR3 is TGTGCCAGCCGTCGGGACTCGATCTCCTACAATGAGCAGTTCTTC. This sequence encodes CASRRDSISYNEQFF.

The J gene is TRBJ2-7, the V gene TRBV28; 7 bases align to TRBD1. The length of the CDR3 is 14 residues. The V segment lost 7 bases and the J segment 3 bases; nucleotides outside the gene matches: 9. Germline loops: CDR1 MDHEN, CDR2 SYDVKM. This CDR3 is CASTLGTVDYEQYF. The CDR3 nucleotides are TGTGCCAGCACCCTCGGGACAGTAGACTACGAGCAGTACTTC.

This clone has only a few counts. The rearrangement uses TRBV4-2 and TRBJ1-4; maybe TRBD1 (5 bases). This CDR3 spans 15 amino acids. The germline CDR1 and CDR2 sequences are LGHNA and YNFKEQ. Between the trimmed V and J ends, which lost 2 bases and 8 bases, there was a span of 15 bases. CDR3: CASSQTTDHLEKLFF. In nucleotides, the CDR3 is TGTGCCAGCAGCCAAACGACAGACCACCTCGAAAAACTGTTTTTT.

The chain has TRBV7-9 and TRBJ1-1; 9 positions agree with TRBD1. CDR1 and CDR2 from the germline V gene are SEHNR and FQNEAQ (reference sequence). The CDR3 consists of 14 residues. The ends lost 5 bases at V and 6 bases at J; junction bases unmatched: 7. Written as DNA, the CDR3 is TGTGCCAGCAGCCCGCAGGGACAGGGAGCTGAAGCTTTCTTT. It is translated as CASSPQGQGAEAFF.

This chain connects TRBV28 to TRBJ2-1; 8 bases map to TRBD2. CDR3 length: 16 residues. The V segment lost 1 base and the J segment 9 bases; nucleotides outside the gene matches: 11. Per germline, CDR1 MDHEN and CDR2 SYDVKM. DNA of the CDR3: TGTGCCAGCAGTTTATACGGGGGGGGCAAGGGCATTGAGCAGTTCTTC. It yields the protein CASSLYGGGKGIEQFF. Combining the CDR3 with reference TRBV28 and TRBJ2-1 gives the whole variable domain DVKVTQSSRYLVKRTGEKVFLECVQDMDHENMFWYRQDPGLGLRLIYFSYDVKMKEKGDIPEGYSVSREKKERFSLILESASTNQTSMYLCASSLYGGGKGIEQFFGPGTRLTVL.

V is TRBV18 and J is TRBJ1-3; D perhaps matches TRBD1 (6 bases). CDR3 length equals 15 residues. Trimming removed 3 bases from V and 0 bases from J, with 9 bases in between. The V gene's germline CDR1 is KGHSH and CDR2 LQKENI. CDR3 DNA sequence: TGTGCCAGCTCACCGGACAGCGGCTCTGGAAACACCATATATTTT. Translating gives CASSPDSGSGNTIYF.

The V call is TRBV10-2, the J call TRBJ2-5, with 9 bases fitting TRBD2. This CDR3 has 15 amino acids. Trimming cost V 4 bases and J 4 bases; bases outside gene matches: 7. The germline V gene encodes CDR1 WSHSY and CDR2 SAAADI. Here the CDR3 DNA reads TGCGCCAGCAGTGGAGCGGGAGGAGGTGGAGAGACCCAGTACTTC. This gives the protein CASSGAGGGGETQYF.

This clone has more than one count but fewer than ten. This chain joins TRBV5-1 and TRBJ2-7, with TRBD1 as a possible D gene (6 bases). V lost 4 bases and J lost 6, with 14 bases in between. There are 13 residues in the CDR3. Germline-derived CDR1 and CDR2 are SGHRS and YFSETQ. Written as DNA, the CDR3 is TGCGCCAGCAGCCAAGACAGGTGGGCCGAGCAGTACTTC. This translates into CASSQDRWAEQYF.

This clone appeared a few times. V is TRBV5-6 and J is TRBJ1-5; D uncertain. Germline CDR1 SGHDT, CDR2 YYEEEE. The CDR3 spans 12 residues. The V end was cut by 2 bases, the J end by 4 bases, with 4 bases between. The chain's CDR3 is CASSLGNQPQHF. The CDR3 nucleotides are TGTGCCAGCAGCTTAGGGAATCAGCCCCAGCATTTT.

The chain couples TRBV18 to TRBJ2-4, with 7 bases identical to TRBD1. This CDR3 contains 17 residues. V was pared by 0 bases and J by 1 base, with 6 bases of the junction left unmatched. Germline assignment: CDR1 KGHSH and CDR2 LQKENI. The chain's CDR3 is CASSPPTGLRAKNIQYF. CDR3 sequence (DNA): TGTGCCAGCTCACCACCGACAGGGCTAAGGGCCAAAAACATTCAGTACTTC.

V is TRBV10-3 and J is TRBJ2-7, with 9 bases that match TRBD1. V dropped 3 bases and J dropped 0; count of bases not matched to a gene: 6. The CDR3 totals 16 residues. Germline loops: CDR1 ENHRY, CDR2 SYGVKD. In DNA form, the CDR3 reads TGTGCCATCAGTGATCTTACGGGACAGGGCTCCTACGAGCAGTACTTC. It specifies CAISDLTGQGSYEQYF.

This chain uses TRBV18 with TRBJ2-1, with 9 bases identical to TRBD2. With V trimmed by 1 base and J by 4 bases, 8 bases remained unmatched. CDR3 length: 17 amino acids. Germline V gives CDR1 KGHSH, CDR2 LQKENI. The CDR3 DNA follows: TGTGCCAGCTCACCACAGGAAGCGGGGGGTTGGTACAATGAGCAGTTCTTC. It encodes CASSPQEAGGWYNEQFF. The entire variable domain, with the rest obtained from reference TRBV18 and TRBJ2-1, is as follows: NAGVMQNPRHLVRRRGQEARLRCSPMKGHSHVYWYRQLPEEGLKFMVYLQKENIIDESGMPKERFSAEFPKEGPSILRIQQVVRGDSAAYFCASSPQEAGGWYNEQFFGPGTRLTVL.

This sequence joins TRBV5-1 and TRBJ1-3; D may be TRBD1 (5 bases). Germline CDR1 and CDR2: SGHRS and YFSETQ. The CDR3 has 15 residues. V lost 4 bases and J lost 1, with 12 bases in between. DNA of the CDR3: TGCGCCAGCAGCGGGGACGGGAGATCTGGAAACACCATATATTTT. Its translation is CASSGDGRSGNTIYF.

This clone was found a few times. The chain links TRBV28 to TRBJ1-2, with 9 bases lining up with TRBD1. V shed 5 bases, J shed 6 bases, and the junction held 10 bases outside the gene matches. Germline V gene lookup returns CDR1 MDHEN and CDR2 SYDVKM. The CDR3 loop spans 15 amino acids. The CDR3 DNA sequence: TGTGCCAGCAGTCCCGGGACAGGGATTGGGAATGGCTACACCTTC. Translating it yields CASSPGTGIGNGYTF.

This chain connects TRBV7-6 to TRBJ1-3; D is perhaps TRBD1 (5 bases). The V gene's germline CDR1 is SGHVS and CDR2 FNYEAQ. CDR3 length: 17 residues. The V end lost 4 bases, the J end lost 1 base, and 17 bases lay between the germline ends. CDR3 in amino acids: CASSSTYGAASGNTIYF. CDR3 nucleotides: TGTGCCAGCAGCTCTACCTACGGGGCAGCTTCTGGAAACACCATATATTTT.

This clone was counted only a few times. J is TRBJ2-7 and V is TRBV4-2, with D uncertain. Germline V gene data show CDR1 as LGHNA and CDR2 as YNFKEQ. Trimming took 1 base from V and 6 from J, leaving 13 bases between them. The CDR3 extends over 14 amino acids. The CDR3 spells CASSQAQFGSEQYF. CDR3 bases: TGTGCCAGCAGCCAAGCGCAGTTCGGAAGCGAGCAGTACTTC.

The chain uses TRBV5-6 and TRBJ2-3; perhaps TRBD2 as D (6 bases). CDR3 length equals 15 residues. Germline assignment: CDR1 SGHDT and CDR2 YYEEEE. Between the trimmed V and J ends, which lost 7 bases and 3 bases, there was a span of 18 bases. CDR3 nucleotide sequence: TGTGCCAGCGCGTACCTCGGGGGTTTTACAGATACGCAGTATTTT. Its translation is CASAYLGGFTDTQYF.